The clone carrying this T cell receptor (beta chain) was recorded at least ten times. Its target is not known. CDR3 length: 12 residues. The V and J ends lost 0 bases and 9 bases respectively, with 6 bases between them. The germline V gene has CDR1 DFQATT and CDR2 SNEGSKA (reference sequence). CD4+ or CD8+ T cells, more than 750,000 per library, were used for sorted libraries. The sample comes from a study of neurological immune-mediated disorders. Overall study findings and caveats: No CDR3 amino acid sequences recurred among expanded clones across subjects, suggesting private repertoires in all groups. Healthy controls had more TCR clonal expansion than multiple sclerosis, which showed the least, whereas HTLV-1-associated myelopathy showed the most.

cDNA synthesis was performed by 5'RACE with 10-nucleotide random UMIs. TCRdb re-analysed the 5' RACE reads in MiXCR, keeping a single row per CDR3 protein. The table records more than 25,000 distinct CDR3 sequences, over 3.5% of them present only once. This clonotype originated in a woman aged 35 to 49 in good health. Specimen: CD4+ T cells from blood. The chain couples TRBV20-1 to TRBJ1-6, with D possibly matching TRBD1 (5 bases). CDR3 coding DNA: TGCAGTGCTAGAGACAGGGTTTCACCCCTCCACTTT. Its protein product is CSARDRVSPLHF.